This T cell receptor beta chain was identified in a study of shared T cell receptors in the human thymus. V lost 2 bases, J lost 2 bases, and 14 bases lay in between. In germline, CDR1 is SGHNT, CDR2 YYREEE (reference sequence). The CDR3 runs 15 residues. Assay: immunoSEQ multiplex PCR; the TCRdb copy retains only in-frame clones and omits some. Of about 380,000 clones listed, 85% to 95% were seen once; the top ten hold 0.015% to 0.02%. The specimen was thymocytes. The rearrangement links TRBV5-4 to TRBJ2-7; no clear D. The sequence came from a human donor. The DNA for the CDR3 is TGTGCCAGCAGCTTTTTGCCCGAGGATACCTACGAGCAGTACTTC. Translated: CASSFLPEDTYEQYF.